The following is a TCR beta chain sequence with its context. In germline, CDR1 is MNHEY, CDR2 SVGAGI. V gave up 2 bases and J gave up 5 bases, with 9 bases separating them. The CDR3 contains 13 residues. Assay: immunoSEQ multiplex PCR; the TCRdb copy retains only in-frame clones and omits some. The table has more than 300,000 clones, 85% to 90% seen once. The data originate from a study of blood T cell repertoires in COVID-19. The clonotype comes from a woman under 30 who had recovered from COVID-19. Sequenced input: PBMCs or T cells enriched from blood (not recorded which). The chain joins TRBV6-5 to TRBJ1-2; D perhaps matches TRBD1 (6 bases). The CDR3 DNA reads TGTGCCAGCAGTTACGGCAGGGGTTATGGCTACACCTTC. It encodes CASSYGRGYGYTF.